This T cell receptor beta chain is drawn from a study of T-cell memory formation after mild COVID-19. Overall study context: Across donors, TCR clusters were largely donor specific.

TCRdb reanalysed the 5' RACE reads using MiXCR and keeps one entry per CDR3 protein. In the table there are 150,000 to 200,000 distinct CDR3 sequences, 16% of which are singletons. The CDR3 contains 12 residues. The V end was cut by 5 bases, the J end by 7 bases, with 9 bases between. In this sample, this clonotype turned up a few times. The rearrangement links TRBV12-3 or TRBV12-4 to TRBJ2-1, with D hard to call. This clonotype was sampled from an adult woman who had mild COVID-19 (a few samples of this study predate the infection). Cell type and time point are not known. Sequenced: PBMCs or a T cell subset sorted from them (not recorded which). This chain's CDR3 is CASSPTENEQFF. As DNA, the CDR3 is TGTGCCAGCAGTCCGACTGAAAATGAGCAGTTCTTC.